These 12 T cell receptor beta chains came from one sample sequenced in a study of cytomegalovirus exposure and HLA in healthy donors. 13 Jbeta primers and 60 Vbeta primers were used for the PCR. Data came from immunoSEQ multiplex PCR; TCRdb stores just in-frame clones and leaves some out. The table includes 150,000 to 200,000 clones, more than 75% detected once. Input material: PBMCs. The receptors derive from a middle-aged woman in good health and CMV-seronegative.

The rearrangement uses TRBV27 and TRBJ2-1, with TRBD2 matching 7 bases. This CDR3 comprises 15 residues. Trimming removed 5 bases from V and 4 bases from J; junction bases left unmatched: 8. Germline CDR1 and CDR2: MNHEY and SMNVEV (reference sequence). Here the CDR3 reads CASSPRGVTYNEQFF. The CDR3 bases are TGTGCCAGCAGTCCCCGGGGGGTAACTTACAATGAGCAGTTCTTC.

The chain combines TRBV27 with TRBJ1-5, with a possible D match to TRBD1 (5 bases). CDR1 and CDR2 from the germline V gene are MNHEY and SMNVEV (reference sequence). Trimming pared 2 bases from V and 4 bases from J, leaving 9 bases between. CDR3 length: 14 amino acids. CDR3 nucleotides: TGTGCCAGCAGTTTAAAGGCAGGGAATCAGCCCCAGCATTTT. Its translation: CASSLKAGNQPQHF.

The gene calls are TRBV5-1 and TRBJ2-3; 10 nucleotides match TRBD2. V was clipped by 7 bases and J by 2 bases; unmatched bases: 7. The CDR3 is made up of 15 amino acids. Per the germline V gene, CDR1 is SGHRS and CDR2 is YFSETQ. In DNA form, the CDR3 reads TGCGCCAGCCACCTAGCGGGGGCACCCACAGATACGCAGTATTTT. Amino acid sequence: CASHLAGAPTDTQYF.

The chain links TRBV7-2 to TRBJ2-5; D possibly corresponds to TRBD2 (7 bases). From germline, CDR1 is SGHTA and CDR2 FQGNSA. Trimming removed 5 bases at V and 4 bases at J, with 14 bases between. The CDR3 sequence is 14 residues long. The CDR3 DNA reads as TGTGCCAGCAGCCCCAGGGGAGGGGCAGAGACCCAGTACTTC. Translated: CASSPRGGAETQYF.

This clone showed up just once. The gene calls are TRBV7-2 and TRBJ2-7; 10 bases match TRBD1. V gave up 3 bases and J gave up 2 bases; unmatched junction bases: 10. Germline-derived CDR1 and CDR2 are SGHTA and FQGNSA. The CDR3 runs to 17 residues. The CDR3 sequence: CASSFFFWDRGAYEQYF. The CDR3 DNA follows: TGTGCCAGCAGCTTCTTCTTTTGGGACAGGGGCGCCTACGAGCAGTACTTC.

The chain is built from TRBV4-2 and TRBJ2-2, with 14 bases matching TRBD2. The V and J ends lost 4 bases and 4 bases, in that order; junction bases with no gene match: 5. The germline CDR1 and CDR2 sequences are LGHNA and YNFKEQ. This CDR3 has 17 amino acids. The CDR3 nucleotides are TGTGCCAGCAGCCCGGGAGGACTAGCGGGAGGCACCGGGGAGCTGTTTTTT. Its protein product is CASSPGGLAGGTGELFF.

The chain combines TRBV27 with TRBJ2-1, with D tentatively TRBD2 (5 bases). Germline V gene data show CDR1 as MNHEY and CDR2 as SMNVEV (reference sequence). The V end was cut by 4 bases, the J end by 1 base, with 14 bases between. The CDR3 is 16 residues long. The CDR3 coding sequence is TGTGCCAGCAGTTATAGGGCTAGCAGGTCCTACAATGAGCAGTTCTTC. It specifies CASSYRASRSYNEQFF.

This clone turned up a few times. The chain carries TRBV18 and TRBJ2-3; D is uncertain. Trimming cost V 2 bases and J 0 bases, with 3 bases left between them. The CDR3 contains 13 residues. Germline V CDR1 and CDR2: KGHSH, LQKENI. For the CDR3, the DNA is TGTGCCAGCTCACCATCTAGCACAGATACGCAGTATTTT. Amino acid sequence: CASSPSSTDTQYF.

This chain joins TRBV28 and TRBJ2-7, with 12 nucleotides matching TRBD1. Trimming removed 5 bases from V and 5 bases from J; junction bases left unmatched: 10. The germline gives CDR1 MDHEN, CDR2 SYDVKM. The CDR3 contains 16 residues. The CDR3 loop is CASSHPSGQGAHEQYF. The CDR3 nucleotides read TGTGCCAGCAGTCATCCCTCGGGACAGGGGGCACACGAGCAGTACTTC.

A word on this clone: One end of the junction fails to match germline, which may point to a read error. This rearrangement joins TRBV11-3 to TRBJ2-7; D perhaps matches TRBD1 (5 bases). The CDR3 is made up of 10 amino acids. Germline loops: CDR1 SGHNT, CDR2 YENEEA. The CDR3 here is CASSGEQAIF. CDR3 sequence (DNA): TGTGCCAGCAGCGGGGAACAGGCTATATTC.

The chain has TRBV9 and TRBJ2-3, with 9 bases that match TRBD2. CDR1 is SGDLS and CDR2 is YYNGEE in the germline V gene. After removal of 0 bases from V and 4 bases from J, the junction contained 6 bases not matched to a gene. CDR3 length equals 16 residues. The chain's CDR3 is CASSVDPAGGSDTQYF. The CDR3 coding sequence is TGTGCCAGCAGCGTAGACCCAGCGGGGGGTTCAGATACGCAGTATTTT.

In its sample, this clone was seen once. This sequence joins TRBV21-1 and TRBJ1-1. TRBV21-1 is given as a pseudogene. CDR3 length: 14 residues. CDR3 amino acids: CASPRERMNTEAFF. CDR3 DNA sequence: TGTGCCAGCCCGAGGGAACGGATGAACACTGAAGCTTTCTTT.